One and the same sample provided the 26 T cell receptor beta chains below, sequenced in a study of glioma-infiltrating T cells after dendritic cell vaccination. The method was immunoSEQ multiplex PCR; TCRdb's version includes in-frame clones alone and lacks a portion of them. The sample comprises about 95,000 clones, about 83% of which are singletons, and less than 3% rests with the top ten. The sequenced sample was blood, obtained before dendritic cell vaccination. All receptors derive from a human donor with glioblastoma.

This CDR3 reads CASSFDGQGIGPLHF. CDR3 nucleotide sequence: TGCGCCAGCAGTTTTGACGGACAGGGAATTGGACCCCTCCACTTT. The chain employs TRBV5-1 and TRBJ1-6; TRBD1 matches 8 bases. Trimming at V came to 5 bases and at J to 12 bases, leaving 13 bases not matched to a gene. This CDR3 comprises 15 residues. Germline V gene lookup returns CDR1 SGHRS and CDR2 YFSETQ.

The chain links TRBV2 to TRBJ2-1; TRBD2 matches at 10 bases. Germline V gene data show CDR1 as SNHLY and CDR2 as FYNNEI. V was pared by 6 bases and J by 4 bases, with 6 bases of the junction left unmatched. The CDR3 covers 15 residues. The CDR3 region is CASRPTSGAYNEQFF. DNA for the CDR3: TGTGCCAGCAGACCAACTAGCGGGGCTTACAATGAGCAGTTCTTC.

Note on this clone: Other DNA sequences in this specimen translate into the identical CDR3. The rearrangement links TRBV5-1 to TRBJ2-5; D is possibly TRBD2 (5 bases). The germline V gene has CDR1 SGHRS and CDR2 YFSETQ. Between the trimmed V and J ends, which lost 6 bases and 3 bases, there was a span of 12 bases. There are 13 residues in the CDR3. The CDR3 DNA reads TGCGCCAGCACCCTTGCGGGTAAAGAGACCCAGTACTTC. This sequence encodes CASTLAGKETQYF.

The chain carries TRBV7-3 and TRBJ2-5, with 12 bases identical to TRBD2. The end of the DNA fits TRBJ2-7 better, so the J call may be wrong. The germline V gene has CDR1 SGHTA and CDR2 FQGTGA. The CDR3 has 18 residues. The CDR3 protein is CASSLAPLSLAGGYEQYF. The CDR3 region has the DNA TGTGCCAGCAGCTTAGCCCCTCTTAGCCTAGCGGGAGGGTACGAGCAGTACTTC.

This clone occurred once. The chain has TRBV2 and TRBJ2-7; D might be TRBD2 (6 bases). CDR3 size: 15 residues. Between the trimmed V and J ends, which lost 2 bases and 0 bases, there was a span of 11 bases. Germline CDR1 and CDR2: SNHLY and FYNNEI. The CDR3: CASSEKGGFSYEQYF. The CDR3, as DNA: TGTGCCAGCAGTGAAAAGGGAGGCTTCTCCTACGAGCAGTACTTC.

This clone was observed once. The CDR3 region has the DNA TGTGCCAGCAGTGAATTAGGGGCGAACACCGGGGAGCTGTTTTTT. Amino acid sequence: CASSELGANTGELFF. V and J are TRBV25-1 and TRBJ2-2; maybe TRBD1 (5 bases). The CDR3 totals 15 residues. V lost 1 base, J lost 0 bases, and 6 bases lay in between. The V gene's germline CDR1 is MGHDK and CDR2 SYGVNS.

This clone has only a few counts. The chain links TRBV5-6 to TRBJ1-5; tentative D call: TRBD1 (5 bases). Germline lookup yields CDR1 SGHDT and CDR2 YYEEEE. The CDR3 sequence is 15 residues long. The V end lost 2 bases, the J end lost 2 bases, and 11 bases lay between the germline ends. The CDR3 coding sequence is TGTGCCAGCAGCTTAGGGCAGGGCGGCAATCAGCCCCAGCATTTT. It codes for CASSLGQGGNQPQHF.

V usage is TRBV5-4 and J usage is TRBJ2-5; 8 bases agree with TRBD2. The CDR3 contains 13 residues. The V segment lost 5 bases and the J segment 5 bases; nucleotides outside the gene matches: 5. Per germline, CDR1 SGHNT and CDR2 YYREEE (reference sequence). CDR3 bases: TGTGCCAGCAGTTGGACTAGCTCTGAGACCCAGTACTTC. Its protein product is CASSWTSSETQYF.

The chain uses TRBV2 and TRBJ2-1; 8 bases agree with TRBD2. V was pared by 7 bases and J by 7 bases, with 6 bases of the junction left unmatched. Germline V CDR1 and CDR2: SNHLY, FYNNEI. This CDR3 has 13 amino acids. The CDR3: CASMSGGRNEQFF. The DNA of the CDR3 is TGTGCCAGCATGTCGGGGGGGCGAAATGAGCAGTTCTTC.

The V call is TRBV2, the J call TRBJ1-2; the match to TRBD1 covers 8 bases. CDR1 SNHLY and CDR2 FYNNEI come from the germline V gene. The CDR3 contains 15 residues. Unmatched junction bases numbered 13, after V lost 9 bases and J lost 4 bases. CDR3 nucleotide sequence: TGTGCCAGGGGACGAGGACAGGGAAGTATCTATGGCTACACCTTC. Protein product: CARGRGQGSIYGYTF. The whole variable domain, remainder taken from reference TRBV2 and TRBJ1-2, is EPEVTQTPSHQVTQMGQEVILRCVPISNHLYFYWYRQILGQKVEFLVSFYNNEISEKSEIFDDQFSVERPDGSNFTLKIRSTKLEDSAMYFCARGRGQGSIYGYTFGSGTRLTVV.

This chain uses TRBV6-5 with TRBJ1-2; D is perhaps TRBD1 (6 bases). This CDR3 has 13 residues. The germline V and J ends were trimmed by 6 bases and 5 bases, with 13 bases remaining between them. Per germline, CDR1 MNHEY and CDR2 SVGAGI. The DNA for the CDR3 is TGTGCCAGCAGCCCACAGGGCGGGTATGGCTACACCTTC. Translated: CASSPQGGYGYTF.

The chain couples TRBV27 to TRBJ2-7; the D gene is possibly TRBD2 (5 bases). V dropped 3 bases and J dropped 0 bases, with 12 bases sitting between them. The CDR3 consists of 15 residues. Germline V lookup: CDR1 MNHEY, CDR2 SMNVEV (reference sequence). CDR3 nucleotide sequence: TGTGCCAGCAGTTTCAGCGGTAAGAGCTCCTACGAGCAGTACTTC. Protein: CASSFSGKSSYEQYF.

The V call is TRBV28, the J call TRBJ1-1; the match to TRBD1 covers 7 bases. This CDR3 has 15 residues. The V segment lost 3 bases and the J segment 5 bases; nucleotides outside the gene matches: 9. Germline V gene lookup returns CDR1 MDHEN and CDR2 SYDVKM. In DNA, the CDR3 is TGTGCCAGCAGTTTCCCCAGACAGGGCTGGACTGAAGCTTTCTTT. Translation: CASSFPRQGWTEAFF.

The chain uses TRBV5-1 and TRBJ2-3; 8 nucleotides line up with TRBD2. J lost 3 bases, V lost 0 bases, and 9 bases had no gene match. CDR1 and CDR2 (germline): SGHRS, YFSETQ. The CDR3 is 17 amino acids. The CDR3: CASSLEGAGGWTDTQYF. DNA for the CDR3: TGCGCCAGCAGCTTGGAAGGGGCGGGAGGATGGACAGATACGCAGTATTTT. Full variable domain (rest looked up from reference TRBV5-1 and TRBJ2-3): KAGVTQTPRYLIKTRGQQVTLSCSPISGHRSVSWYQQTPGQGLQFLFEYFSETQRNKGNFPGRFSGRQFSNSRSEMNVSTLELGDSALYLCASSLEGAGGWTDTQYFGPGTRLTVL.

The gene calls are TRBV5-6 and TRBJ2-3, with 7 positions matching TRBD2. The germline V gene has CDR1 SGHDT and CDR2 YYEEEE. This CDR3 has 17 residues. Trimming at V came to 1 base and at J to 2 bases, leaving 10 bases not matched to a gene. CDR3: CASSLLPGLADTDTQYF. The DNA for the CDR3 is TGTGCCAGCAGCTTGCTCCCCGGGCTAGCGGACACAGATACGCAGTATTTT.

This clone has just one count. The CDR3 reads CASSPTRAGYTDTQYF. In DNA, the CDR3 is TGTGCCAGCAGTCCTACCAGGGCAGGGTACACAGATACGCAGTATTTT. The chain joins TRBV9 to TRBJ2-3, with D maybe TRBD1 (5 bases). Trimming left V 5 bases short and J 2 bases short, with 18 bases between. The V gene's germline CDR1 is SGDLS and CDR2 YYNGEE. The length of the CDR3 is 16 residues.

As DNA, the CDR3 is TGTGCCAGCAGTGATGAGGGCGCCTCACCCCTCCACTTT. It is translated as CASSDEGASPLHF. The chain employs TRBV2 and TRBJ1-6; D gene unclear. The CDR3 has 13 residues. Trimming pared 3 bases from V and 10 bases from J, leaving 10 bases between. Germline-derived CDR1 and CDR2 are SNHLY and FYNNEI.

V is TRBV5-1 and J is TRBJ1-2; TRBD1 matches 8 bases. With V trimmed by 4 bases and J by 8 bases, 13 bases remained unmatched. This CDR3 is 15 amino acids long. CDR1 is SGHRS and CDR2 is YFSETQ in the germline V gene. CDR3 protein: CASSRRGQGKEGYTF. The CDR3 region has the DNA TGCGCCAGCAGCAGAAGAGGACAGGGAAAAGAGGGCTACACCTTC.

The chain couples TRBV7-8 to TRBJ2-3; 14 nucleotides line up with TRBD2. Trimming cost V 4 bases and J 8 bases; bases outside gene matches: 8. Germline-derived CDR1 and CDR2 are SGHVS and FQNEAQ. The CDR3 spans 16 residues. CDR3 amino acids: CASSSPGLAGVSTQYF. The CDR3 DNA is TGTGCCAGCAGCTCCCCGGGACTAGCGGGAGTTAGTACGCAGTATTTT.

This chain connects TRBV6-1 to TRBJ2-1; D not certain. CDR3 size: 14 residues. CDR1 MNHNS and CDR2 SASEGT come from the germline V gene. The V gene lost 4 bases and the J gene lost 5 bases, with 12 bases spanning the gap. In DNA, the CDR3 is TGTGCCAGCAGTGCTAACCCTTTCGACAATGAGCAGTTCTTC. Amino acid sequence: CASSANPFDNEQFF.

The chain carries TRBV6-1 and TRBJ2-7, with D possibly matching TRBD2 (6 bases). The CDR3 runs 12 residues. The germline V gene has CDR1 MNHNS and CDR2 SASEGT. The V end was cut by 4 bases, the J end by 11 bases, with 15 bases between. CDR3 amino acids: CASSGERGREYF. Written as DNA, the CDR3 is TGTGCCAGCAGTGGGGAACGGGGGAGAGAGTACTTC.

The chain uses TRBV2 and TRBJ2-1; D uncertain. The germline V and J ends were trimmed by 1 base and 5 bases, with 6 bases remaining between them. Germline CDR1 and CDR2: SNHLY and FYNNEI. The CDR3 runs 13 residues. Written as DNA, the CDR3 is TGTGCCAGCAGTGAAGACATTCACAATGAGCAGTTCTTC. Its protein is CASSEDIHNEQFF.

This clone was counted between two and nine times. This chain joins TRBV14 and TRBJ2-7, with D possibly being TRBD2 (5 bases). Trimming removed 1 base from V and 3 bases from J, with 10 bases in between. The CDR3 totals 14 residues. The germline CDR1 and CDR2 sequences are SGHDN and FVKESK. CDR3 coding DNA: TGTGCCAGCAGCCAAGCGGGAATGGGCTACGAGCAGTACTTC. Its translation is CASSQAGMGYEQYF.

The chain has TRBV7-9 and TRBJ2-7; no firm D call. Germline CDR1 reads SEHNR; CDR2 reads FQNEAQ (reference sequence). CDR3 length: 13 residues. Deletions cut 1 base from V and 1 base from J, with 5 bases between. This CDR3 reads CASSLDESYEQYF. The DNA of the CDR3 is TGTGCCAGCAGCTTAGACGAGTCCTACGAGCAGTACTTC.

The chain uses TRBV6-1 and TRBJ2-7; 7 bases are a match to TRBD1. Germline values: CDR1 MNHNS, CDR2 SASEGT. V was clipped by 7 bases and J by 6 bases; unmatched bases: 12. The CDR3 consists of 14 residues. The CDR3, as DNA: TGTGCCAGCATTACCACCGACAGGGTAAGCGAGCAGTACTTC. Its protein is CASITTDRVSEQYF.

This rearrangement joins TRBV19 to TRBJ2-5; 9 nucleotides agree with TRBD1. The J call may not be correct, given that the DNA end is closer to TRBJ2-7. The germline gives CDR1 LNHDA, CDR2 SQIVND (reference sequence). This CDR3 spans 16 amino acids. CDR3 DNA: TGTGCCAGTAGTATAGTGTCGACAGGGGGAGGATACGAGCAGTACTTC. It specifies CASSIVSTGGGYEQYF.